One and the same sample provided the 20 T cell receptor beta chains below, sequenced in a study of blood T cells in healthy people across ages. Using a J-beta primer mix together with a sample-barcoded 5' primer, a second PCR was run for roughly 6 to 12 cycles. TCRdb re-derived calls from the 5' RACE reads in MiXCR, one entry per CDR3 protein. The repertoire holds roughly 1,000,000 distinct CDR3 sequences, with under 30% as singletons. The same data also went into a second study, on T cells of mothers and their children.

Input material: blood. These TCRs come from a girl aged 2 to 9 in good health.

The chain has TRBV10-3 and TRBJ2-1; D is unclear. Per germline, CDR1 ENHRY and CDR2 SYGVKD. V was clipped by 8 bases and J by 15 bases, with 26 bases between them. This CDR3 is built from 14 residues. The CDR3 loop reads CAIVLNLNEVGRFF. In nucleotides, the CDR3 is TGTGCCATCGTACTAAACCTAAACGAAGTTGGAAGGTTCTTC.

This clonotype was seen only a few times. In DNA, the CDR3 is TGTGCCAGCAGTCCCTGGGTAGATACGCAGTATTTT. This encodes CASSPWVDTQYF. V usage is TRBV12-3 or TRBV12-4 and J usage is TRBJ2-3; D is ambiguous. Trimming shortened V by 5 bases and J by 5 bases, and 8 bases separated the two germline ends. This CDR3 is built from 12 residues.

This clonotype showed up just a few times. The chain couples TRBV5-6 to TRBJ2-7; weak D call: TRBD2 (6 bases). The CDR3 extends over 15 amino acids. Trimming pared 0 bases from V and 4 bases from J, leaving 14 bases between. CDR1 is SGHDT and CDR2 is YYEEEE in the germline V gene. CDR3 sequence reads: CASSLVARGWYEQYF. CDR3 DNA sequence: TGTGCCAGCAGCTTGGTGGCGCGGGGATGGTACGAGCAGTACTTC.

This clonotype was detected many times. This sequence joins TRBV9 and TRBJ2-5, with no clear D. Germline loops: CDR1 SGDLS, CDR2 YYNGEE. The CDR3 contains 11 residues. Trimming took 3 bases from V and 5 from J, leaving 5 bases between them. The CDR3 reads CASSAEETQYF. For the CDR3, the DNA is TGTGCCAGCAGCGCAGAGGAGACCCAGTACTTC.

This clonotype was detected only a few times. The V call is TRBV20-1, the J call TRBJ1-2; D is undetermined. CDR1 is DFQATT, CDR2 SNEGSKA, per germline (reference sequence). Trimming shortened V by 5 bases and J by 5 bases, and 9 bases separated the two germline ends. The CDR3 spans 11 residues. The DNA of the CDR3 is TGCAGTGCTCCGGACCGGTATGGCTACACCTTC. Its protein product is CSAPDRYGYTF.

The rearrangement joins TRBV7-9 to TRBJ1-2; perhaps TRBD1 as D (5 bases). The V end was cut by 7 bases, the J end by 3 bases, with 15 bases between. The CDR3 is 14 residues long. Germline CDR1 SEHNR, CDR2 FQNEAQ (reference sequence). CDR3 protein: CASTPFVGDYGYTF. The CDR3 coding sequence is TGTGCCAGCACCCCATTCGTGGGGGACTATGGCTACACCTTC.

In regard to this clonotype: One end of the junction varies from germline; a read error may be responsible. This chain joins TRBV12-3 or TRBV12-4 and TRBJ2-3; 9 bases map to TRBD2. This CDR3 is built from 21 residues. This chain's CDR3 is CASNLRSQMTSGSSSTDTQYF. CDR3 bases: TGTGCCAGCAATTTAAGGAGTCAGATGACTAGCGGATCGTCTAGCACAGATACGCAGTATTTT.

This clonotype was picked up a small number of times. The chain employs TRBV12-3 or TRBV12-4 and TRBJ2-5; D unresolved. The end of the DNA aligns better with TRBJ2-7, so the J call may be wrong. The CDR3 is made up of 12 amino acids. The CDR3 DNA reads TGTGCCAGCAGTTTGTCCCGTGTCGAGCAGTACTTC. Translated: CASSLSRVEQYF.

This clonotype was seen a few times. The rearrangement uses TRBV6-1 and TRBJ1-1; 7 bases fit TRBD1. CDR3 length: 15 amino acids. CDR1 and CDR2 (germline): MNHNS, SASEGT. V shed 6 bases, J shed 8 bases, and the junction held 15 bases outside the gene matches. The CDR3 DNA reads TGTGCCAGCAGGAGGGTCGGGGGTAAAGGGGGCGAAGCTTTCTTT. It encodes CASRRVGGKGGEAFF.

This clonotype was seen a few times. The CDR3 bases are TGTGCCATCAGTGAGACACTTTTAGAGCAGTACTTC. It translates to CAISETLLEQYF. J is TRBJ2-7 and V is TRBV10-3, with D uncertain. V gave up 2 bases and J gave up 7 bases, with 9 bases separating them. CDR3 length: 12 residues. The V gene's germline CDR1 is ENHRY and CDR2 SYGVKD.

V usage is TRBV29-1 and J usage is TRBJ1-1; no definite D call. CDR3 length: 12 residues. Germline V gives CDR1 SQVTM, CDR2 ANQGSEA. V was shortened by 5 bases and J by 1 base, with 8 bases between the two germline ends. The chain's CDR3 is CSVLLQNTEAFF. CDR3 DNA: TGCAGCGTTTTACTCCAGAACACTGAAGCTTTCTTT.

This clonotype was seen a few times. This chain joins TRBV11-2 and TRBJ1-3; D is possibly TRBD1 (5 bases). The V gene lost 8 bases and the J gene lost 2 bases, with 10 bases spanning the gap. The CDR3 extends over 13 amino acids. From germline, CDR1 is SGHAT and CDR2 FQNNGV. CDR3 coding DNA: TGTGCCAGCCAGGGTTTCGCTGGAAACACCATATATTTT. This sequence encodes CASQGFAGNTIYF.

The CDR3 loop is CASSYNGEFPDYEQYF. The CDR3, as DNA: TGTGCCAGCAGTTACAACGGGGAGTTCCCGGACTACGAGCAGTACTTC. The genes are TRBV6-7 and TRBJ2-7, with a possible D match to TRBD2 (5 bases). TRBV6-7 is sorted into the ORF group, with uncertain function. Trimming shortened V by 2 bases and J by 3 bases, and 17 bases separated the two germline ends. This CDR3 is 16 amino acids long.

The chain is built from TRBV29-1 and TRBJ2-2; D is unresolved. CDR1 is SQVTM, CDR2 ANQGSEA, per germline. The V and J ends lost 7 bases and 3 bases respectively, with 12 bases between them. The CDR3 runs to 13 residues. For the CDR3, the DNA is TGCAGCGCCCTCGAAGGGTACACCGGGGAGCTGTTTTTT. This codes for CSALEGYTGELFF.

There are many counts of this clonotype. The J gene is TRBJ1-1, the V gene TRBV7-2; 8 bases map to TRBD1. CDR1 and CDR2 from the germline V gene are SGHTA and FQGNSA. The CDR3 runs 15 residues. The trim removed 8 bases at V and 2 bases at J, leaving 10 bases unmatched. The CDR3 DNA follows: TGTGCCAGCCTTATTTGGGCAGGGGGCAACACTGAAGCTTTCTTT. This codes for CASLIWAGGNTEAFF. Based on the CDR3 plus reference TRBV7-2 and TRBJ1-1, the full variable domain is GAGVSQSPSNKVTEKGKDVELRCDPISGHTALYWYRQSLGQGLEFLIYFQGNSAPDKSGLPSDRFSAERTGGSVSTLTIQRTQQEDSAVYLCASLIWAGGNTEAFFGQGTRLTVV.

This chain uses TRBV29-1 with TRBJ2-5; 7 nucleotides align to TRBD2. The DNA end is more similar to TRBJ2-1, so the J call may be wrong. CDR1 is SQVTM, CDR2 ANQGSEA, per germline. The CDR3 length is 16 residues. CDR3 DNA: TGCAGCGTTGAAGACGTAACCGCGGGAGACTCGAATGAGCAGTTCTTC. As protein: CSVEDVTAGDSNEQFF.

The chain employs TRBV20-1 and TRBJ2-7; TRBD2 matches at 8 bases. Germline loops: CDR1 DFQATT, CDR2 SNEGSKA (reference sequence). The CDR3 has 15 residues. Germline trimming cut 5 bases from V and 1 base from J; bases unmatched to any gene: 10. The CDR3 DNA follows: TGCAGTGCTTTCTCATTAGCGGGATCATCCTACGAGCAGTACTTC. It is translated as CSAFSLAGSSYEQYF.

The chain employs TRBV29-1 and TRBJ2-5, with 10 bases identical to TRBD1. The J call may be in error: the DNA end matches TRBJ2-1 better. CDR3 length: 13 residues. The germline CDR1 and CDR2 sequences are SQVTM and ANQGSEA. The CDR3 sequence: CSVRTGGANEQFF. CDR3 sequence (DNA): TGCAGCGTCAGGACAGGGGGGGCCAATGAGCAGTTCTTC.

The chain combines TRBV20-1 with TRBJ2-5; the match to TRBD1 covers 7 bases. Germline V gene lookup returns CDR1 DFQATT and CDR2 SNEGSKA (reference sequence). The CDR3 loop spans 14 amino acids. After removal of 0 bases from V and 4 bases from J, the junction contained 5 bases not matched to a gene. The CDR3 DNA is TGCAGTGCTAGAGAGGCCAACAGGGGAGAGACCCAGTACTTC. Protein: CSAREANRGETQYF.

The rearrangement uses TRBV14 and TRBJ2-6, with D unclear. The CDR3 contains 16 residues. The V gene's germline CDR1 is SGHDN and CDR2 FVKESK. Trimming took 3 bases from V and 0 from J, leaving 9 bases between them. CDR3 DNA sequence: TGTGCCAGCAGCCATCCAGGATCCTCTGGGGCCAACGTCCTGACTTTC. It is translated as CASSHPGSSGANVLTF.